One sample yielded the 26 T cell receptor beta chains listed below, sequenced in a study of CD8+CD57+ T cells in acquired aplastic anemia (dated by TCRdb to the late 2010s). The sequencer listed for this sample is Illumina HiSeq 2000. Profiling of TCR beta VDJ combinations and CDR3 sequences used genomic DNA as the template. TCRdb took the public reads, trimmed them with fastp at Q25, ran MiXCR for clone calling and kept in-frame beta chains. Duplicate CDR3 protein sequences are folded into a single record with the most common DNA and genes. The sample yields 260,000 or so distinct CDR3 sequences; 82% were counted once. Together, the top ten hold approximately 40% of the sample. Flow cytometry had shown CD8+CD57+ cell expansion in the patients selected for sequencing. The sample comprised sorted CD4+, CD8+, or CD8+CD57+ T cells (not recorded which) from PBMCs. Source of these receptors: a human donor with aplastic anemia.

The chain combines TRBV7-3 with TRBJ1-1; the D is unclear. Germline CDR1 reads SGHTA; CDR2 reads FQGTGA. The germline V and J ends were trimmed by 5 bases and 14 bases, with 27 bases remaining between them. The CDR3 consists of 15 residues. The CDR3 coding sequence is TGTGCCAGCAGCCAAGATTGGGTGAACACTGAAGCTTTCTTCTTT. Translated, it gives CASSQDWVNTEAFFF. Combining the CDR3 with reference TRBV7-3 and TRBJ1-1 gives the whole variable domain GAGVSQTPSNKVTEKGKYVELRCDPISGHTALYWYRQSLGQGPEFLIYFQGTGAADDSGLPNDRFFAVRPEGSVSTLKIQRTERGDSAVYLCASSQDWVNTEAFFFGQGTRLTVV.

This clonotype was seen just once. An end of the junction differs from the germline gene, which may be a read error. The V call is TRBV7-8, the J call TRBJ2-1, with D possibly matching TRBD2 (5 bases). The germline V gene has CDR1 SGHVS and CDR2 FQNEAQ. CDR3 size: 16 residues. DNA for the CDR3: TGTGCCAGCAGCTTAGCGAGAAGCGGCGAGACGCATGATCAGTTCTTC. It encodes CASSLARSGETHDQFF. The full variable domain, with the rest looked up from reference TRBV7-8 and TRBJ2-1, is GAGVSQSPRYKVAKRGQDVALRCDPISGHVSLFWYQQALGQGPEFLTYFQNEAQLDKSGLPSDRFFAERPEGSVSTLKIQRTQQEDSAVYLCASSLARSGETHDQFFGPGTRLTVL.

Details on this clonotype: At one boundary the junction diverges from the germline segment, which might be a read error. The chain couples TRBV9 to TRBJ2-3, with D tentatively TRBD1 (6 bases). Per germline, CDR1 SGDLS and CDR2 YYNGEE. The CDR3 consists of 14 residues. The CDR3 protein is CASGIGGEKLFLDF. In DNA, the CDR3 is TGTGCCAGCGGGATAGGGGGTGAAAAACTGTTTTTGGATTTT.

Details on this clonotype: As the CDR3 is not closed by the conserved phenylalanine or tryptophan, this likely results from a read error. It is unclear where the CDR3 begins or ends on the DNA, so no DNA is shown, and the CDR3 is as TCRdb lists it. V and J are TRBV7-2 and TRBJ2-7; TRBD2, the table's D call, was not compared with the DNA. Per the germline V gene, CDR1 is SGHTA and CDR2 is FQGNSA. The CDR3 is 13 amino acids in total, end residues counted. CDR3 sequence reads: CASSLASGNGHTQ.

This clonotype has only one observation. The rearrangement uses TRBV7-1 and TRBJ2-1; a weak D match, TRBD1 (7 bases). TRBV7-1 is classed as an ORF, of uncertain function. Trimming took off 5 bases at V and 3 bases at J, with 23 bases between the two ends. There are 18 residues in the CDR3. CDR3 region: CASSRTRTGDSRYNEQFF. DNA of the CDR3: TGTGCCAGCAGCCGCACTAGAACAGGGGACTCCCGCTACAATGAGCAGTTCTTC.

About this clonotype: An end of the junction does not agree with germline; a read error may underlie this. This chain links TRBV5-1 with TRBJ1-1; D remains ambiguous. Germline CDR1 is SGHRS and CDR2 is YFSETQ. The CDR3 spans 15 residues. DNA of the CDR3: TGTGCCAGCAGCCCCAAGCCCCGGGAGGAAGATGAAGCTTTCTTT. Amino acid sequence: CASSPKPREEDEAFF.

J is TRBJ2-1 and V is TRBV5-1, with D unresolved. Deletions cut 3 bases from V and 6 bases from J, with 10 bases between. The V gene's germline CDR1 is SGHRS and CDR2 YFSETQ. This CDR3 contains 13 residues. The CDR3 loop reads CASSSNVGNEQFF. The CDR3 DNA follows: TGCGCCAGCAGCTCGAACGTAGGCAATGAGCAGTTCTTC.

Of note for this clonotype: Sequence at one end of the junction differs from germline and may be a read error. This chain uses TRBV7-8 with TRBJ2-5; D gene uncertain. CDR3 size: 14 residues. The germline gives CDR1 SGHVS, CDR2 FQNEAQ. CDR3 coding DNA: TGTGCCACCAGCAGAGCCAGAGAGCCCGAGACGCAGTACTTC. Translating it yields CATSRAREPETQYF. The full variable domain, rest sourced from reference TRBV7-8 and TRBJ2-5, is GAGVSQSPRYKVAKRGQDVALRCDPISGHVSLFWYQQALGQGPEFLTYFQNEAQLDKSGLPSDRFFAERPEGSVSTLKIQRTQQEDSAVYLCATSRAREPETQYFGPGTRLLVL.

V gene TRBV9 combines with J gene TRBJ2-3; perhaps D is TRBD1 or TRBD2 (6 bases each). The CDR3 is 14 residues long. V was clipped by 0 bases and J by 15 bases, with 20 bases between them. Germline V gene sequence: CDR1 SGDLS, CDR2 YYNGEE. In DNA, the CDR3 is TGTGCCAGCAGCGTAGGGGGACGGGGGCTTGGACTATATTTT. Amino acids: CASSVGGRGLGLYF.

This clonotype was observed a few times. The chain carries TRBV29-1 and TRBJ1-2, with D maybe TRBD1 (5 bases). CDR1 and CDR2 (germline): SQVTM, ANQGSEA. V was pared by 4 bases and J by 4 bases, with 19 bases between. The CDR3 extends over 15 amino acids. The CDR3 DNA reads TGCAGCGTTGGCTCGGGATCGGACAAGATCTATGGCTACACCTTC. Translated: CSVGSGSDKIYGYTF.

This clonotype was counted between two and nine times. The genes are TRBV19 and TRBJ1-5; D ambiguous. V was shortened by 3 bases and J by 1 base, with 10 bases between the two germline ends. Germline V gene lookup returns CDR1 LNHDA and CDR2 SQIVND (reference sequence). This CDR3 is built from 15 residues. In DNA, the CDR3 is TGTGCCAGTAGTATGGACCGGCGGAGCAATCAGCCCCAGCATTTT. It is translated as CASSMDRRSNQPQHF.

On this clonotype: The CDR3 carries no conserved terminal phenylalanine or tryptophan, so it likely arises from a read error. The DNA is left out, because the CDR3 cannot be placed on it with certainty; the CDR3 is given as TCRdb lists it. The chain has TRBV7-3 and TRBJ1-1. The CDR3 numbers 12 amino acids, ends counted. Germline V gives CDR1 SGHTA, CDR2 FQGTGA. CDR3 in amino acids: CASLTGGCGPST.

This chain joins TRBV2 and TRBJ2-1; D call uncertain. CDR3 length: 11 residues. Germline V gives CDR1 SNHLY, CDR2 FYNNEI. V gave up 3 bases and J gave up 13 bases, with 10 bases separating them. The DNA for the CDR3 is TGTGCCAGCAGTGATTGGCCGTTCCAGTTCTTC. It yields the protein CASSDWPFQFF. Based on the CDR3 plus reference TRBV2 and TRBJ2-1, the full variable domain is EPEVTQTPSHQVTQMGQEVILRCVPISNHLYFYWYRQILGQKVEFLVSFYNNEISEKSEIFDDQFSVERPDGSNFTLKIRSTKLEDSAMYFCASSDWPFQFFGPGTRLTVL.

This chain uses TRBV11-3 with TRBJ2-3; perhaps TRBD1 as D (6 bases). This CDR3 contains 13 residues. The germline V gene encodes CDR1 SGHNT and CDR2 YENEEA. The V end was cut by 5 bases, the J end by 6 bases, with 12 bases between. The CDR3 sequence: CASSEGGSDTQYF. The DNA of the CDR3 is TGTGCCAGCAGCGAAGGGGGTAGCGATACGCAGTATTTT.

The gene calls are TRBV11-2 and TRBJ1-2; D call uncertain. There are 15 residues in the CDR3. The V end lost 4 bases, the J end lost 2 bases, and 14 bases lay between the germline ends. Per germline, CDR1 SGHAT and CDR2 FQNNGV. In DNA, the CDR3 is TGTGCCAGCAGCTGGTGGTCGGGCACAAACTATGGCTACACCTTC. It codes for CASSWWSGTNYGYTF.

As to this clonotype: This CDR3 is missing its conserved last phenylalanine or tryptophan, likely due to a read error. The DNA is left out, because the CDR3 cannot be placed on it with certainty; the CDR3 is given as TCRdb lists it. The chain is built from TRBV2 and TRBJ1-5. The CDR3 contains 14 residues when both ends are counted. Germline V gives CDR1 SNHLY, CDR2 FYNNEI. CDR3 residues: CASSEAYSNQPQHK.

Worth noting for this clonotype: At one end, the junction sequence differs from germline, possibly due to a read error. CDR3 coding DNA: TGTGCCAACAGCTTTCAGAGAAGCGGGGGGAGCGACGAGCAGTTCTTC. Translated, it gives CANSFQRSGGSDEQFF. The rearrangement uses TRBV7-9 and TRBJ2-1; 9 positions agree with TRBD2. CDR1 is SEHNR, CDR2 FQNEAQ, per germline (reference sequence). CDR3 size: 16 residues.

The rearrangement joins TRBV2 to TRBJ1-4; D remains unclear. The germline V gene encodes CDR1 SNHLY and CDR2 FYNNEI. This CDR3 is 15 amino acids long. Between the trimmed V and J ends, which lost 6 bases and 14 bases, there was a span of 25 bases. CDR3: CASSLSGTATEYLFF. The CDR3 bases are TGTGCCAGCAGCTTAAGCGGCACAGCTACTGAGTATCTGTTTTTT.

Regarding this clonotype: One end of the junction varies from germline; a read error may be responsible. The chain joins TRBV12-3 or TRBV12-4 to TRBJ1-2, with D uncertain. The CDR3 consists of 13 residues. CDR3 DNA: TGTGCCAGCAGTTCTCTTACCACACTTACAGCGGTCTTC. Translating it yields CASSSLTTLTAVF.

This chain connects TRBV7-3 to TRBJ2-1; D perhaps matches TRBD2 (6 bases). The CDR3 length is 13 residues. Looked up from germline, CDR1 is SGHTA and CDR2 is FQGTGA. Trimming pared 6 bases from V and 12 bases from J, leaving 18 bases between. The CDR3 region has the DNA TGTGCCAGCAGTGATGGGGGGATCGCTGTGCAGTTCTTC. Its protein product is CASSDGGIAVQFF.

This chain links TRBV9 with TRBJ1-1, with 7 bases that match TRBD1. The CDR3 runs 15 residues. Germline V lookup: CDR1 SGDLS, CDR2 YYNGEE. J was trimmed by 12 bases and V by 0 bases; bases with no gene match: 14. This CDR3 reads CASSVGDRQGTDTFF. For the CDR3, the DNA is TGTGCCAGCAGCGTAGGGGACCGACAGGGAACTGACACTTTCTTT.

The V and J genes are TRBV11-3 and TRBJ1-2; D may be TRBD1 (5 bases). Germline CDR1 reads SGHNT; CDR2 reads YENEEA. Trimming pared 2 bases from V and 3 bases from J, leaving 13 bases between. The CDR3 extends over 15 amino acids. The DNA for the CDR3 is TGTGCCAGCAGCTTAAAAGGGGCAGGCGACTATGGCTACACCTTC. It is translated as CASSLKGAGDYGYTF.

Of note for this clonotype: At one end the junction does not follow the germline gene, possibly because of a read error. CDR3 bases: TGTGCCACCAGCCTCGACAGGGGGCTGACCGGGGAGCAGTTCTTC. Amino acids: CATSLDRGLTGEQFF. J is TRBJ2-1 and V is TRBV7-6, with TRBD1 matching over 10 bases. Germline CDR1 reads SGHVS; CDR2 reads FNYEAQ. This CDR3 comprises 15 residues.

The chain uses TRBV6-5 and TRBJ2-3, with unresolved D. CDR1 is MNHEY and CDR2 is SVGAGI in the germline V gene. The CDR3 runs to 13 residues. The V end lost 4 bases, the J end lost 1 base, and 6 bases lay between the germline ends. The CDR3 sequence is CASSFPGTDTQYF. The CDR3 DNA reads TGTGCCAGCAGTTTCCCCGGCACAGATACGCAGTATTTT.

Notes on this clonotype: This likely comes from a read error, as the CDR3 has no conserved phenylalanine or tryptophan at its end. The limits of the CDR3 on the DNA are not certain, so only TCRdb's listed CDR3 is given. The V and J genes are TRBV7-3 and TRBJ2-3. Including both end residues, the CDR3 is 13 amino acids long. Germline-derived CDR1 and CDR2 are SGHTA and FQGTGA. The CDR3 sequence is CASSLTGTARQNC.

A note on this clonotype: The junction departs from germline at one end; a sequencing error may be responsible. The CDR3 reads CASKLLAGAYTGEQFF. CDR3 coding DNA: TGTGCCAGCAAGTTACTAGCGGGAGCGTACACCGGGGAGCAGTTTTTC. This chain links TRBV19 with TRBJ2-1; 11 nucleotides match TRBD2. CDR3 length: 16 residues. CDR1 LNHDA and CDR2 SQIVND come from the germline V gene (reference sequence).